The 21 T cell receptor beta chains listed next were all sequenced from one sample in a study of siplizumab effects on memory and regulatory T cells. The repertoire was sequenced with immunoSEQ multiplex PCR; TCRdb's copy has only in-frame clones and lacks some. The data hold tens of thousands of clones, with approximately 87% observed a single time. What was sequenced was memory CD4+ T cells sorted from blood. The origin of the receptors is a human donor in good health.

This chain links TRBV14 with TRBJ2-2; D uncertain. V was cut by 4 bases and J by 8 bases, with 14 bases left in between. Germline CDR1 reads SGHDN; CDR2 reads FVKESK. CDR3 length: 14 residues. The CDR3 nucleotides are TGTGCCAGCAGCCCCCACCTGCGTGCGGGGGAGCTGTTTTTT. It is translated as CASSPHLRAGELFF.

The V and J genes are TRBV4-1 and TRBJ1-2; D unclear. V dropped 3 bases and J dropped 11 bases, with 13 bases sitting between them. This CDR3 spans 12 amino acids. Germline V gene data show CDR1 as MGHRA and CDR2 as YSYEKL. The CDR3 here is CASSHQTAGYTF. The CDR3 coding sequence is TGCGCCAGCAGCCATCAGACGGCCGGATACACCTTC.

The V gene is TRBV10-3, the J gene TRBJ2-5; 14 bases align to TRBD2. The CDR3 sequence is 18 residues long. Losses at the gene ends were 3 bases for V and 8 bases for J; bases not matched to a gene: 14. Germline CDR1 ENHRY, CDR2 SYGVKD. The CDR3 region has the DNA TGTGCCATCAGTGATTCTACGACTAGCGGGAGGGCCATAAGCACCCAGTACTTC. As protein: CAISDSTTSGRAISTQYF.

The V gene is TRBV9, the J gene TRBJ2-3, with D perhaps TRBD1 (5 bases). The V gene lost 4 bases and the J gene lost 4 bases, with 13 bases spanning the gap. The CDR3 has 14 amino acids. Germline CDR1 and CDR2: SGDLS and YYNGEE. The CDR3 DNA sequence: TGTGCCAGCAGCTTTCAGGGTCTTCCAGATACGCAGTATTTT. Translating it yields CASSFQGLPDTQYF.

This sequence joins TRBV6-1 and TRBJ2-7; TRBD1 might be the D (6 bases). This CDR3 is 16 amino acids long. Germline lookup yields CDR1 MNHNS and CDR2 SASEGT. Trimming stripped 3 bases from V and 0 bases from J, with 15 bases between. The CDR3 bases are TGTGCCAGCAGTGACCCACAGGGCAGGAACTCCTACGAGCAGTACTTC. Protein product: CASSDPQGRNSYEQYF.

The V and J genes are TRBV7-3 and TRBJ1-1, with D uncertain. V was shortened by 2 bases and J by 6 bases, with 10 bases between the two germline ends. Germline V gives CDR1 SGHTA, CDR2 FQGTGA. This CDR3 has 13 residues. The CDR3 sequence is CASSLSGGAEAFF. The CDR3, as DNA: TGTGCCAGCAGCTTATCCGGCGGGGCTGAAGCTTTCTTT.

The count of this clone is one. This chain's CDR3 is CASSATSGPYNEQFF. CDR3 sequence (DNA): TGTGCCAGCAGCGCAACTAGCGGGCCCTACAATGAGCAGTTCTTC. This chain links TRBV5-4 with TRBJ2-1, with 9 bases aligning to TRBD2. The CDR3 runs 15 residues. Germline V gives CDR1 SGHNT, CDR2 YYREEE (reference sequence). V shed 4 bases, J shed 2 bases, and the junction held 4 bases outside the gene matches.

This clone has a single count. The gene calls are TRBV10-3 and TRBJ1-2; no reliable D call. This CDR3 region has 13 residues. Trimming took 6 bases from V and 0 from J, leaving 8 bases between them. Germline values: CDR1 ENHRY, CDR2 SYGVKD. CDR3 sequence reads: CAISSGPNYGYTF. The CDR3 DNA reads TGTGCCATCAGCAGTGGTCCTAACTATGGCTACACCTTC.

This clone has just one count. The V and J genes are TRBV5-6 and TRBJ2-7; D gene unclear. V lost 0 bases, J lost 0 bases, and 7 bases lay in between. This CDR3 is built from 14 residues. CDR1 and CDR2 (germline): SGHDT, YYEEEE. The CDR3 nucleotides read TGTGCCAGCAGCTTGGCAGGCTACTCCTACGAGCAGTACTTC. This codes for CASSLAGYSYEQYF.

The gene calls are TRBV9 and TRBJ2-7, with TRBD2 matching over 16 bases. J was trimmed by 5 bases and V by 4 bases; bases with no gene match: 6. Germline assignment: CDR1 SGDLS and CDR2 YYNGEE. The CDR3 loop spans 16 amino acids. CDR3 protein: CASSPGTSGRGNEQYF. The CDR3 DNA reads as TGTGCCAGCAGCCCCGGGACTAGCGGGAGGGGAAACGAGCAGTACTTC.

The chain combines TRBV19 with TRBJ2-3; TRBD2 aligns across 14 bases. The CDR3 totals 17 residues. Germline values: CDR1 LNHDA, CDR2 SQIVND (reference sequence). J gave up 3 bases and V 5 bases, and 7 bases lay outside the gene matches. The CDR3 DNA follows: TGTGCCAGTAGTTTCAGGACTAGCGGGAGGATTACAGATACGCAGTATTTT. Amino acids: CASSFRTSGRITDTQYF.

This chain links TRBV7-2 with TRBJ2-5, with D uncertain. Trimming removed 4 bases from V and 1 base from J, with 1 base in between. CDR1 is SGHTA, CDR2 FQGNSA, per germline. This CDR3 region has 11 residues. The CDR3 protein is CASSSQETQYF. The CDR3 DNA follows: TGTGCCAGCAGCTCCCAAGAGACCCAGTACTTC. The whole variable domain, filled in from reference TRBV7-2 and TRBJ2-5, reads GAGVSQSPSNKVTEKGKDVELRCDPISGHTALYWYRQSLGQGLEFLIYFQGNSAPDKSGLPSDRFSAERTGGSVSTLTIQRTQQEDSAVYLCASSSQETQYFGPGTRLLVL.

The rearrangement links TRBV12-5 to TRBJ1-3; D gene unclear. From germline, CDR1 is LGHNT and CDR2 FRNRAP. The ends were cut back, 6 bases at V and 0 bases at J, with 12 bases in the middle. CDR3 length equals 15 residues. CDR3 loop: CASGPTRSSGNTIYF. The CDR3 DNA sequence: TGTGCTAGTGGCCCCACAAGGAGCTCTGGAAACACCATATATTTT.

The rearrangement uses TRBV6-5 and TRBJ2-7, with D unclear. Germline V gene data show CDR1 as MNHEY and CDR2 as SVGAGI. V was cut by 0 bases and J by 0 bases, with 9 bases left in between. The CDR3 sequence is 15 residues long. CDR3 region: CASSYSGDGSYEQYF. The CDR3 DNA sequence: TGTGCCAGCAGTTACTCTGGAGACGGCTCCTACGAGCAGTACTTC.

The CDR3: CASSGVRVDQPQHF. CDR3 bases: TGTGCCAGCAGTGGGGTCAGGGTGGATCAGCCCCAGCATTTT. The chain couples TRBV2 to TRBJ1-5; perhaps TRBD1 as D (5 bases). The ends were cut back, 4 bases at V and 5 bases at J, with 12 bases in the middle. The CDR3 totals 14 residues. Germline CDR1 SNHLY, CDR2 FYNNEI. Using reference TRBV2 and TRBJ1-5 for the parts outside the CDR3, the full variable domain is EPEVTQTPSHQVTQMGQEVILRCVPISNHLYFYWYRQILGQKVEFLVSFYNNEISEKSEIFDDQFSVERPDGSNFTLKIRSTKLEDSAMYFCASSGVRVDQPQHFGDGTRLSIL.

CDR3 sequence reads: CASSGGAGTLNTGELFF. The CDR3 DNA is TGCGCCAGCAGCGGGGGCGCGGGAACCCTGAACACCGGGGAGCTGTTTTTT. The chain uses TRBV5-1 and TRBJ2-2; TRBD1 or TRBD2 may be the D gene (6 bases each). The CDR3 spans 17 residues. The germline V gene encodes CDR1 SGHRS and CDR2 YFSETQ. Trimming took 4 bases from V and 1 from J, leaving 17 bases between them.

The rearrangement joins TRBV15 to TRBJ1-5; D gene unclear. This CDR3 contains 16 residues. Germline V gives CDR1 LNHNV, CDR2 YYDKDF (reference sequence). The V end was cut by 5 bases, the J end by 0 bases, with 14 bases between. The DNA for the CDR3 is TGTGCCACCAGCCGTAATCGTGGGAGTAGCAATCAGCCCCAGCATTTT. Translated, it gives CATSRNRGSSNQPQHF. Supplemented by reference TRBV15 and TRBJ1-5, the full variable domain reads DAMVIQNPRYQVTQFGKPVTLSCSQTLNHNVMYWYQQKSSQAPKLLFHYYDKDFNNEADTPDNFQSRRPNTSFCFLDIRSPGLGDTAMYLCATSRNRGSSNQPQHFGDGTRLSIL.

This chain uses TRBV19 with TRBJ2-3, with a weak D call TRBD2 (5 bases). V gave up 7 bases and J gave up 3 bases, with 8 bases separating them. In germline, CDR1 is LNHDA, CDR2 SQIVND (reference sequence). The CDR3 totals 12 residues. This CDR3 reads CASNRGTDTQYF. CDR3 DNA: TGTGCCAGTAATCGGGGTACAGATACGCAGTATTTT.

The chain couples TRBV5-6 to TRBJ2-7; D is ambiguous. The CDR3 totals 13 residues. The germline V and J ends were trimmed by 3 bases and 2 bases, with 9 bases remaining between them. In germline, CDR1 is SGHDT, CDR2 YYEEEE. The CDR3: CASSSGRPYEQYF. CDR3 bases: TGTGCCAGCAGCTCGGGCAGACCCTACGAGCAGTACTTC.

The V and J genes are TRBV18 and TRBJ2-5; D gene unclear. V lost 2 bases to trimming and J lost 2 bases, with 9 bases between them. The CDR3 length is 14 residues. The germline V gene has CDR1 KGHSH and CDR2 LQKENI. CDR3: CASSPENLQETQYF. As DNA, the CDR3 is TGTGCCAGCTCACCAGAAAATTTACAAGAGACCCAGTACTTC.

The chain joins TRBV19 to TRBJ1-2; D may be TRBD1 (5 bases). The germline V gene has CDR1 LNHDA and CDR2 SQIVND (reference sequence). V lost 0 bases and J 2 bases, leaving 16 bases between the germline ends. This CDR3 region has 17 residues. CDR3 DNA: TGTGCCAGTAGTATAGATAGCGGGCAGGGCCGGAACTATGGCTACACCTTC. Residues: CASSIDSGQGRNYGYTF.